Below, 7 T cell receptor beta chains from the same sample are listed, as sequenced in a study of response to subunit inactivated influenza vaccine listed by TCRdb under 2018. Library prep was done by RT-PCR. The instrument was an Illumina HiSeq 2500. The raw public data were reprocessed by TCRdb itself: fastp quality trimming at Q25, MiXCR clonotype calling, in-frame beta chains only. Every distinct CDR3 protein forms one entry, paired with its most common genes and DNA. In all, the sample holds hundreds of thousands of distinct CDR3 sequences, and around 13% of those were seen once. The ten top clones hold around 6.5% of the sample. The specimen comprised PBMCs from blood, sampled approximately 15 days before vaccination. These receptors all stem from a man over 45 who received an inactivated influenza vaccine. Donor details come from another sample of the same person, matched by shared clones.

This clonotype was detected a few times. The V and J genes are TRBV7-2 and TRBJ1-1; perhaps TRBD1 as D (6 bases). The V gene lost 5 bases and the J gene lost 3 bases, with 10 bases spanning the gap. The CDR3 length is 13 residues. The germline CDR1 and CDR2 sequences are SGHTA and FQGNSA. CDR3: CASSKQGYTEAFF. CDR3 nucleotide sequence: TGTGCCAGCAGCAAACAGGGTTACACTGAAGCTTTCTTT.

The V call is TRBV15, the J call TRBJ2-5, with TRBD1 as a possible D gene (5 bases). The CDR3 length is 14 residues. Trimming removed 4 bases at V and 1 base at J, with 10 bases between. Germline assignment: CDR1 LNHNV and CDR2 YYDKDF (reference sequence). The CDR3 nucleotides read TGTGCCACCAGCATTGACAGCCTCCAAGAGACCCAGTACTTC. This codes for CATSIDSLQETQYF.

The chain combines TRBV27 with TRBJ2-7, with D possibly matching TRBD1 (5 bases). Germline CDR1 is MNHEY and CDR2 is SMNVEV (reference sequence). V lost 1 base, J lost 4 bases, and 17 bases lay in between. The length of the CDR3 is 16 residues. The CDR3 reads CASSLLMTGTGYEQYF. The CDR3, as DNA: TGTGCCAGCAGTTTATTGATGACCGGAACAGGATACGAGCAGTACTTC.

This clonotype has only a few counts. In DNA, the CDR3 is TGTGCCAGCAGTTTATTTGGACAGACCTACGAGCAGTACTTC. Protein: CASSLFGQTYEQYF. The genes are TRBV28 and TRBJ2-7, with a tentative D call TRBD1 (6 bases). Deletions cut 1 base from V and 2 bases from J, with 9 bases between. Germline values: CDR1 MDHEN, CDR2 SYDVKM. The CDR3 spans 14 residues.

This clonotype was seen a few times. V is TRBV7-9 and J is TRBJ2-5; D may be TRBD2 (5 bases). In germline, CDR1 is SEHNR, CDR2 FQNEAQ (reference sequence). V lost 2 bases to trimming and J lost 4 bases, with 8 bases between them. The CDR3 has 13 residues. The CDR3 region is CASSLPSLETQYF. DNA of the CDR3: TGTGCCAGCAGCTTACCTAGCCTAGAGACCCAGTACTTC.

The V gene is TRBV2, the J gene TRBJ2-1, with TRBD2 identical over 7 bases. Germline loops: CDR1 SNHLY, CDR2 FYNNEI. V lost 10 bases, J lost 5 bases, and 2 bases stayed unmatched. This CDR3 spans 11 amino acids. The DNA of the CDR3 is TGTGCCAATCTAGCGGACAATGAGCAGTTCTTC. The encoded protein is CANLADNEQFF.

The chain has TRBV12-3 or TRBV12-4 and TRBJ1-5, with no clear D. CDR3 length: 14 amino acids. Trimming stripped 7 bases from V and 7 bases from J, with 17 bases between. CDR3 in amino acids: CASTTAAEGQPQHF. CDR3 sequence (DNA): TGTGCCAGCACCACAGCGGCTGAGGGCCAGCCCCAGCATTTT.